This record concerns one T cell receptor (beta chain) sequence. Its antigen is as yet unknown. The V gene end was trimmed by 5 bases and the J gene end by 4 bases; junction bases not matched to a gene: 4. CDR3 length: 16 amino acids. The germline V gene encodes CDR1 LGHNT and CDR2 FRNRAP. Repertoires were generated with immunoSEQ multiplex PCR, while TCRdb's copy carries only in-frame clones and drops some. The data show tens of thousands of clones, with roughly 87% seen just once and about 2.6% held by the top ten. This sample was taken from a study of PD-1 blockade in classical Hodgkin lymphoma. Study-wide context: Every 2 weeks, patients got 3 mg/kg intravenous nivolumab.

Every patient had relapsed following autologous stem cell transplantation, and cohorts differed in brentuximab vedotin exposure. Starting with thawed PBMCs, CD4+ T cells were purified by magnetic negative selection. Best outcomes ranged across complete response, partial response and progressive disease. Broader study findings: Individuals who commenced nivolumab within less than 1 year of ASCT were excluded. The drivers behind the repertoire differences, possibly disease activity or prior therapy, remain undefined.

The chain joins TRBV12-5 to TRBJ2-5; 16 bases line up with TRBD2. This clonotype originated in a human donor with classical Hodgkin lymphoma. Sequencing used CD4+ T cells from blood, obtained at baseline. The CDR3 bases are TGTGCTAGTGGTGAGGGACTAGCGGGAGGGAGAGAGACCCAGTACTTC. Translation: CASGEGLAGGRETQYF.